This T cell receptor beta chain was captured by sequencing in a study of cytomegalovirus exposure and HLA in healthy donors. Overall study findings and caveats: Later analysis found that TCR beta chains associated with HLA were more clonally expanded than other, equally common chains. Donors were assumed by presence/absence analyses to have roughly uniform sequencing depth. Exclusion applied to some V segments, including TRBV6-2 and TRBV6-3, as they were indistinguishable.

After removal of 4 bases from V and 0 bases from J, the junction contained 3 bases not matched to a gene. The germline V gene has CDR1 SGHNT and CDR2 YYREEE (reference sequence). There are 14 residues in the CDR3. This clone was found a few times. The antigen remains undetermined. Researchers ran the PCR with 60 Vbeta and 13 Jbeta primers. Method: immunoSEQ multiplex PCR; TCRdb's copy keeps in-frame clones and lacks some. Here the sample spans approximately 200,000 clones, around 78% being singletons. The source is a man aged 30 to 39 in good health and CMV-seronegative. The sequencing input was PBMCs. The chain joins TRBV5-4 to TRBJ2-7; TRBD1 agrees at 8 bases. As DNA, the CDR3 is TGTGCCAGCAGCCCAGGGGGCCTCTCCTACGAGCAGTACTTC. Its protein is CASSPGGLSYEQYF.